These 14 T cell receptor beta chains were sequenced from one sample in a study of blood T cell repertoires in COVID-19. Profiled with immunoSEQ multiplex PCR; TCRdb holds only in-frame clones, not every one. The sample holds about 94,000 clones, roughly 80% seen once. Sequenced input: peripheral blood. The receptors come from a man aged 55 to 70 with acute or convalescent COVID-19.

The V gene is TRBV3-1 (or the pseudogene TRBV3-2), the J gene TRBJ1-1, with D perhaps matching TRBD1 (5 bases). CDR1 is LGHDT and CDR2 is YNNKEL in the germline V gene (reference sequence). V shed 11 bases and J shed 1 base, with 14 bases lying between them. The CDR3 spans 13 residues. CDR3 protein: CALRQGRNTEAFF. Here the CDR3 DNA reads TGTGCCCTGCGGCAGGGCAGGAACACTGAAGCTTTCTTT.

The chain has TRBV5-1 and TRBJ2-1; maybe TRBD1 (5 bases). The V end lost 2 bases, the J end lost 1 base, and 13 bases lay between the germline ends. The CDR3 spans 16 residues. CDR1 and CDR2 from the germline V gene are SGHRS and YFSETQ. The CDR3 protein is CASSFAETVSYNEQFF. In DNA, the CDR3 is TGCGCCAGCAGCTTTGCGGAGACAGTGTCCTACAATGAGCAGTTCTTC.

This CDR3 is CASSRDAYEQYF. CDR3 nucleotide sequence: TGTGCCAGCAGCCGGGATGCCTACGAGCAGTACTTC. The chain joins TRBV6-6 to TRBJ2-7, with D perhaps matching TRBD2 (5 bases). The germline gives CDR1 MNHNY, CDR2 SVGAGI (reference sequence). Deletions cut 6 bases from V and 2 bases from J, with 8 bases between. The CDR3 is 12 residues long.

The V gene is TRBV5-1, the J gene TRBJ1-3; 9 positions agree with TRBD1. The V segment lost 0 bases and the J segment 0 bases; nucleotides outside the gene matches: 4. The CDR3 runs to 17 residues. Germline CDR1 and CDR2: SGHRS and YFSETQ. The CDR3 bases are TGCGCCAGCAGCTTGGGGGACAGGGAGGACTCTGGAAACACCATATATTTT. Protein product: CASSLGDREDSGNTIYF.

The chain carries TRBV6-6 and TRBJ2-7; 8 bases align to TRBD2. The V segment lost 8 bases and the J segment 0 bases; nucleotides outside the gene matches: 6. Per germline, CDR1 MNHNY and CDR2 SVGAGI (reference sequence). This CDR3 has 14 residues. The CDR3 loop is CASRESGGSYEQYF. In nucleotides, the CDR3 is TGTGCCAGCCGAGAGAGCGGGGGCTCCTACGAGCAGTACTTC.

The chain carries TRBV7-2 and TRBJ2-2, with 9 bases matching TRBD1. This CDR3 region has 14 residues. The germline V gene encodes CDR1 SGHTA and CDR2 FQGNSA. V was clipped by 5 bases and J by 8 bases; unmatched bases: 6. CDR3 protein: CASSARTGAGELFF. Written as DNA, the CDR3 is TGTGCCAGCAGCGCACGGACAGGGGCGGGGGAGCTGTTTTTT.

This chain links TRBV12-3 or TRBV12-4 with TRBJ1-1, with no clear D. The ends were cut back, 8 bases at V and 1 base at J, with 8 bases in the middle. The CDR3 is 12 residues long. Written as DNA, the CDR3 is TGTGCCAGCCTGACATCGAACACTGAAGCTTTCTTT. This encodes CASLTSNTEAFF.

The V and J genes are TRBV5-1 and TRBJ1-2; 9 nucleotides line up with TRBD1. V was clipped by 0 bases and J by 5 bases; unmatched bases: 2. Germline V CDR1 and CDR2: SGHRS, YFSETQ. This CDR3 comprises 14 residues. CDR3 amino acids: CASSLEQGAYGYTF. Written as DNA, the CDR3 is TGCGCCAGCAGCTTGGAACAGGGGGCGTATGGCTACACCTTC. Full variable domain (remainder filled in from reference TRBV5-1 and TRBJ1-2): KAGVTQTPRYLIKTRGQQVTLSCSPISGHRSVSWYQQTPGQGLQFLFEYFSETQRNKGNFPGRFSGRQFSNSRSEMNVSTLELGDSALYLCASSLEQGAYGYTFGSGTRLTVV.

The chain uses TRBV27 and TRBJ2-1; 9 bases map to TRBD1. V lost 3 bases and J lost 8; bases outside the gene matches: 8. CDR3 length equals 15 residues. Germline CDR1 and CDR2: MNHEY and SMNVEV (reference sequence). The CDR3 loop is CASSFLQGAPDEQFF. The CDR3 region has the DNA TGTGCCAGCAGTTTCTTACAGGGGGCGCCCGATGAGCAGTTCTTC.

The V gene is TRBV28, the J gene TRBJ2-1; D is unresolved. The germline V gene encodes CDR1 MDHEN and CDR2 SYDVKM. There are 12 residues in the CDR3. V lost 8 bases and J lost 6, with 11 bases in between. This CDR3 is CASRTHPNEQFF. CDR3 sequence (DNA): TGTGCCAGCCGTACTCACCCCAATGAGCAGTTCTTC.

This clone was found once. J is TRBJ1-1 and V is TRBV29-1; D remains ambiguous. This CDR3 has 13 residues. Germline values: CDR1 SQVTM, CDR2 ANQGSEA. Trimming removed 7 bases at V and 0 bases at J, with 12 bases between. CDR3 amino acids: CSGNRGMNTEAFF. The CDR3 DNA reads as TGCAGCGGGAATCGAGGCATGAACACTGAAGCTTTCTTT.

The CDR3 here is CASSLGQSNNSPLHF. CDR3 DNA sequence: TGTGCCAGCAGCTTGGGGCAGTCAAATAATTCACCCCTCCACTTT. The chain links TRBV5-5 to TRBJ1-6; unclear D gene. The CDR3 sequence is 15 residues long. Between the trimmed V and J ends, which lost 0 bases and 5 bases, there was a span of 9 bases. CDR1 SGHKS and CDR2 YYEKEE come from the germline V gene (reference sequence).

The chain joins TRBV2 to TRBJ2-7; TRBD1 agrees at 8 bases. The length of the CDR3 is 15 residues. After removal of 9 bases from V and 2 bases from J, the junction contained 12 bases not matched to a gene. Germline CDR1 reads SNHLY; CDR2 reads FYNNEI. Here the CDR3 DNA reads TGTGCCAGTAAAAGCTCCGGGACAGGAGCCTACGAGCAGTACTTC. This translates into CASKSSGTGAYEQYF.

This clone was counted only a few times. The chain joins TRBV19 to TRBJ2-5; possibly TRBD2 for D (5 bases). Germline loops: CDR1 LNHDA, CDR2 SQIVND (reference sequence). The CDR3 runs 15 residues. Trimming shortened V by 1 base and J by 2 bases, and 11 bases separated the two germline ends. CDR3 in amino acids: CASSIASGRQETQYF. CDR3 bases: TGTGCCAGTAGTATAGCATCGGGGAGACAAGAGACCCAGTACTTC.